Below are 19 T cell receptor beta chains sequenced from a single sample in a study of CD8 T cells in Susac syndrome. Random hexamers were used to reverse transcribe roughly 0.5 to 1 ug of RNA. From the immunoSEQ multiplex PCR reads, TCRdb called clonotypes with MiXCR, one entry per CDR3 protein. This table holds approximately 220,000 distinct CDR3 sequences, approximately 90% found once. Material: CD8+ T cells from PBMCs. The origin of the receptors is a human donor with multiple sclerosis.

V is TRBV20-1 and J is TRBJ2-1, with D possibly called TRBD1 or TRBD2 (5 bases each). Trimming took off 5 bases at V and 0 bases at J, with 11 bases between the two ends. This CDR3 spans 14 amino acids. Germline CDR1 DFQATT, CDR2 SNEGSKA (reference sequence). DNA for the CDR3: TGCAGTGCTGGGGGATCTTCCTCCTACAATGAGCAGTTCTTC. Protein product: CSAGGSSSYNEQFF.

The chain combines TRBV5-6 with TRBJ2-3; D gene unclear. CDR3 length: 17 amino acids. CDR1 SGHDT and CDR2 YYEEEE come from the germline V gene. The V and J ends lost 4 bases and 2 bases respectively, with 20 bases between them. The DNA for the CDR3 is TGTGCCAGCAGCCGCCCCGTGGTCACGTCTTTCACAGATACGCAGTATTTT. As protein: CASSRPVVTSFTDTQYF.

The rearrangement links TRBV19 to TRBJ2-1, with D perhaps matching TRBD2 (5 bases). Germline CDR1 LNHDA, CDR2 SQIVND (reference sequence). V was pared by 3 bases and J by 2 bases, with 11 bases between. The CDR3 loop spans 15 amino acids. CDR3 protein: CASSIAAGPYNEQFF. DNA of the CDR3: TGTGCCAGTAGTATTGCGGCGGGCCCCTACAATGAGCAGTTCTTC. Variable domain in full (rest from reference TRBV19 and TRBJ2-1): DGGITQSPKYLFRKEGQNVTLSCEQNLNHDAMYWYRQDPGQGLRLIYYSQIVNDFQKGDIAEGYSVSREKKESFPLTVTSAQKNPTAFYLCASSIAAGPYNEQFFGPGTRLTVL.

The CDR3 here is CASTGPSAQPQHF. The CDR3, as DNA: TGTGCCAGTACGGGCCCCTCCGCCCAGCCCCAGCATTTT. The chain employs TRBV19 and TRBJ1-5; D is undetermined. The CDR3 loop spans 13 amino acids. Germline V gives CDR1 LNHDA, CDR2 SQIVND (reference sequence). The V and J ends lost 7 bases and 7 bases respectively, with 14 bases between them.

V gene TRBV24-1 combines with J gene TRBJ1-2; D remains unclear. The V gene's germline CDR1 is KGHDR and CDR2 SFDVKD. The CDR3 has 14 residues. Trimming took 0 bases from V and 4 from J, leaving 8 bases between them. The CDR3 DNA reads as TGTGCCACCAGTGATTTGGGGCCTCCCTATGGCTACACCTTC. Its translation: CATSDLGPPYGYTF.

The chain recombines TRBV12-3 or TRBV12-4 with TRBJ1-1; D is possibly TRBD1 (5 bases). The CDR3 has 15 residues. Trimming left V 7 bases short and J 3 bases short, with 18 bases between. For the CDR3, the DNA is TGTGCCAGCAACAATCCCGGCGGAGGGGACACTGAAGCTTTCTTT. Translating gives CASNNPGGGDTEAFF.

The V and J genes are TRBV6-2 or TRBV6-3 and TRBJ2-1, with unresolved D. This CDR3 is built from 11 residues. Germline CDR1 MNHEY, CDR2 SVGEGT. V was pared by 8 bases and J by 8 bases, with 10 bases between. CDR3 nucleotide sequence: TGTGCCAGCGGCAGTTCGGATGAGCAGTTCTTC. It codes for CASGSSDEQFF.

The chain couples TRBV4-1 to TRBJ2-7; TRBD2 is a possible D gene (5 bases). V was clipped by 0 bases and J by 0 bases, with 9 bases between them. In germline, CDR1 is MGHRA, CDR2 YSYEKL. The CDR3 loop spans 15 amino acids. The CDR3 DNA sequence: TGCGCCAGCAGCCAAGAGGTTGGGAGCTCCTACGAGCAGTACTTC. Its protein product is CASSQEVGSSYEQYF.

The chain carries TRBV5-8 and TRBJ1-2; 7 bases fit TRBD1. CDR3 size: 15 residues. Germline V gives CDR1 SGHTS, CDR2 YDEGEE. V trimming: 3 bases; J trimming: 4 bases; junction bases outside the gene matches: 9. CDR3 nucleotides: TGTGCCAGCAGCTCACCGGGACAGTCAAGCTATGGCTACACCTTC. Its translation is CASSSPGQSSYGYTF.

The CDR3 here is CASSPGGDGYTF. DNA for the CDR3: TGTGCCAGCAGTCCAGGGGGTGATGGCTACACCTTC. The chain is built from TRBV12-3 or TRBV12-4 and TRBJ1-2, with 7 bases aligning to TRBD1. This CDR3 is built from 12 residues. The junction had 3 bases not matched to a gene; V was cut back by 5 bases and J by 6 bases.

The chain combines TRBV6-1 with TRBJ1-5; 11 bases are shared with TRBD1. V shed 6 bases and J 0 bases; nucleotides not matched to a gene: 10. The CDR3 is 18 amino acids. Germline values: CDR1 MNHNS, CDR2 SASEGT. The CDR3 loop is CASRPTGTGGYSNQPQHF. Written as DNA, the CDR3 is TGTGCCAGCAGGCCGACCGGGACAGGGGGATATAGCAATCAGCCCCAGCATTTT.

In this sample, this clonotype turned up a few times. The rearrangement joins TRBV7-9 to TRBJ2-7, with unresolved D. The germline V gene has CDR1 SEHNR and CDR2 FQNEAQ (reference sequence). V gave up 0 bases and J gave up 5 bases, with 2 bases separating them. CDR3 length: 11 amino acids. The CDR3 loop is CASSLADEQYF. CDR3 bases: TGTGCCAGCAGCTTAGCGGACGAGCAGTACTTC.

The rearrangement joins TRBV20-1 to TRBJ2-7, with TRBD2 matching 9 bases. CDR1 and CDR2 (germline): DFQATT, SNEGSKA (reference sequence). This CDR3 has 16 amino acids. The V segment lost 1 base and the J segment 6 bases; nucleotides outside the gene matches: 13. CDR3 nucleotides: TGCAGTGCTAGAGTTCCGGGCGGGAGGGACCCTGCCGAGCAGTACTTC. It is translated as CSARVPGGRDPAEQYF.

This clonotype was seen a single time. The chain links TRBV9 to TRBJ1-1; D gene uncertain. The CDR3 runs 11 residues. Trimming pared 7 bases from V and 5 bases from J, leaving 9 bases between. Germline V CDR1 and CDR2: SGDLS, YYNGEE. CDR3 loop: CASGLGTEAFF. The CDR3 bases are TGTGCCAGCGGATTGGGGACTGAAGCTTTCTTT.

The rearrangement joins TRBV6-1 to TRBJ2-1; no clear D gene. Germline V CDR1 and CDR2: MNHNS, SASEGT. Trimming left V 9 bases short and J 6 bases short, with 18 bases between. The CDR3 contains 14 residues. This CDR3 is CASAWCCLGNEQFF. The CDR3 DNA sequence: TGTGCCAGTGCCTGGTGCTGCTTAGGCAATGAGCAGTTCTTC.

This sequence joins TRBV7-9 and TRBJ2-7; 8 nucleotides line up with TRBD2. Germline lookup yields CDR1 SEHNR and CDR2 FQNEAQ (reference sequence). CDR3 length: 15 residues. J gave up 2 bases and V 4 bases, and 7 bases lay outside the gene matches. The CDR3 bases are TGTGCCAGCAGCTCACTAGCGGTTCCCCCCTACGAGCAGTACTTC. This sequence encodes CASSSLAVPPYEQYF.

V gene TRBV30 combines with J gene TRBJ2-1; D could derive from TRBD1 or TRBD2 (5 bases each). The germline CDR1 and CDR2 sequences are GTSNPN and SVGIG (reference sequence). V lost 2 bases and J lost 10, with 15 bases in between. The CDR3 spans 13 residues. This chain's CDR3 is CAWSSGPPGEQFF. As DNA, the CDR3 is TGTGCCTGGAGTTCGGGACCCCCAGGGGAGCAGTTCTTC.

Of note for this clonotype: Germline is not matched at one junction end, which may reflect a read error. The rearrangement uses TRBV2 and TRBJ1-5; D gene uncertain. The CDR3 extends over 14 amino acids. From germline, CDR1 is SNHLY and CDR2 FYNNEI. The CDR3 DNA follows: TGTGCCAGCAGGGAAGACAATAGCAATCAGCCCCAGCATTTT. Protein sequence: CASREDNSNQPQHF.

This clonotype has a single count. The rearrangement joins TRBV19 to TRBJ2-7; the D is unclear. The germline V and J ends were trimmed by 5 bases and 3 bases, with 20 bases remaining between them. From germline, CDR1 is LNHDA and CDR2 SQIVND (reference sequence). The CDR3 covers 16 residues. This CDR3 reads CASSPSGRATLYEQYF. The DNA of the CDR3 is TGTGCCAGTAGTCCCTCTGGACGCGCAACTCTCTACGAGCAGTACTTC. The variable domain in full, with the rest retrieved from reference TRBV19 and TRBJ2-7, is DGGITQSPKYLFRKEGQNVTLSCEQNLNHDAMYWYRQDPGQGLRLIYYSQIVNDFQKGDIAEGYSVSREKKESFPLTVTSAQKNPTAFYLCASSPSGRATLYEQYFGPGTRLTVT.